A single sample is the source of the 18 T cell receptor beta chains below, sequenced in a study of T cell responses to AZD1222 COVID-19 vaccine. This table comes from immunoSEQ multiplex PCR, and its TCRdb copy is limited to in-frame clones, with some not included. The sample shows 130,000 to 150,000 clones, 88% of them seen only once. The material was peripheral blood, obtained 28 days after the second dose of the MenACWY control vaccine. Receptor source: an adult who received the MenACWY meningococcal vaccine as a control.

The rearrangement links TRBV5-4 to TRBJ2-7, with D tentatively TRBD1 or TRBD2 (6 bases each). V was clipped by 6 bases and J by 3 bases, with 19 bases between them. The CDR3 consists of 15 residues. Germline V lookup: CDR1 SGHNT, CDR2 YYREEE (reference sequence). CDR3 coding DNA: TGTGCCAGCACCACCGCGGGACACGCATTCTACGAGCAGTACTTC. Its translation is CASTTAGHAFYEQYF.

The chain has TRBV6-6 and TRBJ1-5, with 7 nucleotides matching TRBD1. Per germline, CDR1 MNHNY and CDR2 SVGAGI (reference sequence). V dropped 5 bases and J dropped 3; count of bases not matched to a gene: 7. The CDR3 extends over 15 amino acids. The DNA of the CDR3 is TGTGCCAGCAGTATTCAGGGGGGGGACAATCAGCCCCAGCATTTT. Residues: CASSIQGGDNQPQHF.

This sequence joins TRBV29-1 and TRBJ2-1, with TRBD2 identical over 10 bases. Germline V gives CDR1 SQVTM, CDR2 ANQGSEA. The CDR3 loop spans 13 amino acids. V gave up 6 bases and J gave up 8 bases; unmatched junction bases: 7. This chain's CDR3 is CSVQREGLDEQFF. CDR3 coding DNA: TGCAGCGTCCAGCGGGAGGGTTTGGATGAGCAGTTCTTC.

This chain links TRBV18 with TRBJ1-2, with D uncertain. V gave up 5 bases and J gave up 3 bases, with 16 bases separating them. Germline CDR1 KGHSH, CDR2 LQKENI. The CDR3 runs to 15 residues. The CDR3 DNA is TGTGCCAGCTCAATCTCATCTCAGGCCGACTATGGCTACACCTTC. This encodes CASSISSQADYGYTF. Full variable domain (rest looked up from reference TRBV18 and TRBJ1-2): NAGVMQNPRHLVRRRGQEARLRCSPMKGHSHVYWYRQLPEEGLKFMVYLQKENIIDESGMPKERFSAEFPKEGPSILRIQQVVRGDSAAYFCASSISSQADYGYTFGSGTRLTVV.

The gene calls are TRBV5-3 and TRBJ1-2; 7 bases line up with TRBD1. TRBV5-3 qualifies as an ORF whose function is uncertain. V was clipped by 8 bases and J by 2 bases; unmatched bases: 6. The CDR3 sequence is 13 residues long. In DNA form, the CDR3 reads TGTGCCAGGATGACAGGGCGGAACTATGGCTACACCTTC. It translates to CARMTGRNYGYTF.

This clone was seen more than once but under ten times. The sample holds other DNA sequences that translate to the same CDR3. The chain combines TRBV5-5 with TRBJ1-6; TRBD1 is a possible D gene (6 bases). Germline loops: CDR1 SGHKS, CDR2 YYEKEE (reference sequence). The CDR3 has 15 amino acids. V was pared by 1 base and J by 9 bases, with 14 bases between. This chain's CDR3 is CASSLMGHLSSPLHF. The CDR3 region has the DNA TGTGCCAGCAGCTTGATGGGACACTTATCTTCACCCCTCCACTTT.

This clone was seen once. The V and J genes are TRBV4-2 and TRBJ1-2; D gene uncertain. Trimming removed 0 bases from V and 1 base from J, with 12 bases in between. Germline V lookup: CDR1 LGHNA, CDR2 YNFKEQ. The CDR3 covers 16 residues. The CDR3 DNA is TGTGCCAGCAGCCAAGAGTTGCAGGCCCATAACTATGGCTACACCTTC. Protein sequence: CASSQELQAHNYGYTF.

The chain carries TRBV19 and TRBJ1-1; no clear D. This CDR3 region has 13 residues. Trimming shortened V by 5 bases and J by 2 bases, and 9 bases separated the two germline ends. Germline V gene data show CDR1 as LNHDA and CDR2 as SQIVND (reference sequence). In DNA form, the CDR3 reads TGTGCCAGTAGTTCTGCGGCAAACACTGAAGCTTTCTTT. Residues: CASSSAANTEAFF.

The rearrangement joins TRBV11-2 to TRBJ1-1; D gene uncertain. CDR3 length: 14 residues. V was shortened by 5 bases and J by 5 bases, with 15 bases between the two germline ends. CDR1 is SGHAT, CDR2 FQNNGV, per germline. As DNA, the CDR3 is TGTGCCAGCAGCAAGACTACAACGGCGACTGAAGCTTTCTTT. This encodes CASSKTTTATEAFF.

CDR3 region: CASSTLANEQFF. The CDR3 DNA reads TGTGCCAGCAGCACTCTAGCGAATGAGCAGTTCTTC. The chain carries TRBV5-4 and TRBJ2-1; the D gene is possibly TRBD2 (6 bases). Germline CDR1 reads SGHNT; CDR2 reads YYREEE (reference sequence). The CDR3 is 12 amino acids. V shed 4 bases and J shed 7 bases, with 9 bases lying between them.

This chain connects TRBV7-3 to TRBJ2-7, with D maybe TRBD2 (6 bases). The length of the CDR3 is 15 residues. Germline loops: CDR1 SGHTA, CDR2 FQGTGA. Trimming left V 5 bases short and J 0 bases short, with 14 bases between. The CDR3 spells CASSPSPSASYEQYF. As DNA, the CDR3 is TGTGCCAGCAGCCCAAGTCCTAGCGCCTCCTACGAGCAGTACTTC.

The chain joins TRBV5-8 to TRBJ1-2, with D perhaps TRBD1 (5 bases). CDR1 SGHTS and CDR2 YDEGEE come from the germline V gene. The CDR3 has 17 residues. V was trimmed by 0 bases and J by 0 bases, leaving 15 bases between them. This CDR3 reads CASSLAGGGASNYGYTF. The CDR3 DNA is TGTGCCAGCAGCTTGGCCGGGGGTGGGGCTTCTAACTATGGCTACACCTTC.

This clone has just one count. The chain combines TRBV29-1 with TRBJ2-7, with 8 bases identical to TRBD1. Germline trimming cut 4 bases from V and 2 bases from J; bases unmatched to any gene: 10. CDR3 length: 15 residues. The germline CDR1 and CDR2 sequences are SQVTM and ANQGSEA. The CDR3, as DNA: TGCAGCGTTGGGATAGGGACAGGTTTTGCCTACGAGCAGTACTTC. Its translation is CSVGIGTGFAYEQYF.

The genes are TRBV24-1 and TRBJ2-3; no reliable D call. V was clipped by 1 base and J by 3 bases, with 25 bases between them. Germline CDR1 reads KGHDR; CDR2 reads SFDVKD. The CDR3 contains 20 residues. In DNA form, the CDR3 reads TGTGCCACCAGTGATTTACGTGGGGTAACCCAGAATGAGGCGACAGATACGCAGTATTTT. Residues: CATSDLRGVTQNEATDTQYF.

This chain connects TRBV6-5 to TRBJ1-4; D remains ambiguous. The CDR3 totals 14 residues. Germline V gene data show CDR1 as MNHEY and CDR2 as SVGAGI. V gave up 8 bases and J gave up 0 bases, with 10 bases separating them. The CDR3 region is CASRRLSTNEKLFF. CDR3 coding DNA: TGTGCCAGCCGCCGGTTGTCAACTAATGAAAAACTGTTTTTT.

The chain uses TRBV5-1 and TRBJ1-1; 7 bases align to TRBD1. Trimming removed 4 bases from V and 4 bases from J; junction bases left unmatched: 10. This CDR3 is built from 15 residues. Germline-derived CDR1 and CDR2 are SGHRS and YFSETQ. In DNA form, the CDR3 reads TGCGCCAGCAGCCCCGAGGGGAACAGGGGCACTGAAGCTTTCTTT. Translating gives CASSPEGNRGTEAFF.

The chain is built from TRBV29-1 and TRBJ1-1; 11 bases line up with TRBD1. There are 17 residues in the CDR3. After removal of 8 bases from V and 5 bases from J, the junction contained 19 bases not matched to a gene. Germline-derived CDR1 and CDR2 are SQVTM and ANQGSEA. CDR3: CSSRRSGQGAKGTEAFF. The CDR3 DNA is TGCAGCTCCCGAAGAAGTGGACAGGGGGCGAAGGGGACTGAAGCTTTCTTT.

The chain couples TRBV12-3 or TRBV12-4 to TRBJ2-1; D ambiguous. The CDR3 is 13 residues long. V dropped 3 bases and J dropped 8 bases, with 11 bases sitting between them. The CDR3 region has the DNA TGTGCCAGCAGTTTTACGGATTCCCATGAGCAGTTCTTC. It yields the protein CASSFTDSHEQFF.